The 11 T cell receptor beta chains below all came from one sample that was sequenced in a study of cytomegalovirus exposure and HLA in healthy donors. It was with 60 Vbeta and 13 Jbeta primers that the PCR ran. Profiling relied on immunoSEQ multiplex PCR, and the TCRdb table lists in-frame clones only, not all of them. This repertoire includes 130,000 or so clones. The sample consisted of PBMCs. The origin of the receptors is a woman between 18 and 29 years old in good health and CMV-seronegative.

The chain combines TRBV29-1 with TRBJ2-2; unclear D gene. This CDR3 spans 15 amino acids. The V gene's germline CDR1 is SQVTM and CDR2 ANQGSEA. V was clipped by 7 bases and J by 0 bases, with 15 bases between them. The CDR3 region is CSARVPTPNTGELFF. CDR3 DNA sequence: TGCAGCGCCCGGGTCCCGACTCCGAACACCGGGGAGCTGTTTTTT.

The chain combines TRBV5-4 with TRBJ1-2; no reliable D call. Trimming removed 0 bases at V and 2 bases at J, with 14 bases between. Germline V gene sequence: CDR1 SGHNT, CDR2 YYREEE (reference sequence). The CDR3 has 16 residues. DNA of the CDR3: TGTGCCAGCAGCTTGGGAGTTCTTGGAGGGAACTATGGCTACACCTTC. Amino acid sequence: CASSLGVLGGNYGYTF.

The chain combines TRBV7-3 with TRBJ2-2; D may be TRBD1 (5 bases). Germline V lookup: CDR1 SGHTA, CDR2 FQGTGA. V lost 2 bases and J 0 bases, leaving 10 bases between the germline ends. The CDR3 length is 16 residues. CDR3 protein: CASSLAGAPNTGELFF. CDR3 DNA sequence: TGTGCCAGCAGCTTAGCTGGGGCCCCGAACACCGGGGAGCTGTTTTTT.

The chain combines TRBV19 with TRBJ1-5, with TRBD1 matching over 7 bases. Per germline, CDR1 LNHDA and CDR2 SQIVND (reference sequence). The CDR3 runs to 15 residues. V shed 0 bases and J 7 bases; nucleotides not matched to a gene: 6. The CDR3 sequence is CASSIETGYWQPQHF. DNA for the CDR3: TGTGCCAGTAGTATAGAGACAGGGTACTGGCAGCCCCAGCATTTT.

The V gene is TRBV21-1, the J gene TRBJ2-2; TRBD1 was called by the table and not checked on the DNA. TRBV21-1 constitutes a pseudogene. There are 13 residues in the CDR3. In DNA, the CDR3 is TGTGCCAGCAGGTTACAGGGCACCGGGGAGCTGTTTTTT. Its protein is CASRLQGTGELFF.

This chain connects TRBV28 to TRBJ1-3; no clear D gene. Germline CDR1 reads MDHEN; CDR2 reads SYDVKM. The CDR3 length is 13 residues. Trimming removed 8 bases from V and 4 bases from J, with 12 bases in between. This CDR3 reads CASLGGLGNTIYF. The CDR3 region has the DNA TGTGCCAGCCTCGGCGGGCTAGGAAACACCATATATTTT.

The rearrangement joins TRBV7-2 to TRBJ2-7, with 7 bases aligning to TRBD2. Trimming took 2 bases from V and 0 from J; bases not matched to a gene: 7. Looked up from germline, CDR1 is SGHTA and CDR2 is FQGNSA. The CDR3 extends over 16 amino acids. The CDR3 is CASSLSPRGSSYEQYF. As DNA, the CDR3 is TGTGCCAGCAGCTTATCCCCCCGCGGGAGCTCCTACGAGCAGTACTTC.

This chain links TRBV5-1 with TRBJ1-1; the D is unclear. The CDR3 has 14 amino acids. Looked up from germline, CDR1 is SGHRS and CDR2 is YFSETQ. V lost 4 bases to trimming and J lost 7 bases, with 17 bases between them. The CDR3 reads CASSVSESRLEAFF. CDR3 DNA: TGCGCCAGCAGCGTATCGGAAAGCCGACTTGAAGCTTTCTTT.

The rearrangement links TRBV2 to TRBJ2-1; TRBD2 agrees at 11 bases. Germline V gene data show CDR1 as SNHLY and CDR2 as FYNNEI. This CDR3 contains 14 residues. V lost 11 bases, J lost 8 bases, and 11 bases stayed unmatched. The CDR3 DNA is TGTGCCGTACCACTAGCGGGAGCTCTCGATGAGCAGTTCTTC. It yields the protein CAVPLAGALDEQFF.

The chain carries TRBV7-8 and TRBJ2-4; no clear D gene. CDR3 length: 15 amino acids. Trimming pared 4 bases from V and 2 bases from J, leaving 12 bases between. Per germline, CDR1 SGHVS and CDR2 FQNEAQ. The DNA of the CDR3 is TGTGCCAGCAGCTCACTTCAGGTTACCAAAAACATTCAGTACTTC. Amino acids: CASSSLQVTKNIQYF.

The rearrangement joins TRBV27 to TRBJ1-1, with 9 nucleotides matching TRBD1. Germline trimming cut 6 bases from V and 6 bases from J; bases unmatched to any gene: 5. The germline gives CDR1 MNHEY, CDR2 SMNVEV (reference sequence). The CDR3 contains 13 residues. DNA for the CDR3: TGTGCCAGCAGGGGACAGGGTGTTGCTGAAGCTTTCTTT. This translates into CASRGQGVAEAFF.